A selection of T cell receptor beta chains follows, all from one sample in a study of naive and memory T cell subsets. TCRdb reanalysed the UMI-ligation and nested PCR reads using MiXCR and keeps one entry per CDR3 protein. This table holds 81,000 or so distinct CDR3 sequences, over 7% found once. The specimen was central memory CD4+ T cells from blood. The source of these receptors is a human donor in good health. CDR3s include the opening cysteine and the closing phenylalanine or tryptophan. The order of the fields is CDR3 DNA, CDR3 protein, V gene, D gene, clone size, J gene. D genes are given only for firm matches. Clone size is given for some rows only: seen once, a few or many times, or a class if the clone is expanded.

cdr3_nt: TGTGCCAGCAGCCGTGCTGGGACAGGGGTCAATGAGCAGTTCTTC
cdr3_aa: CASSRAGTGVNEQFF
v_call: TRBV28
d_call: TRBD1
clone_size: few
j_call: TRBJ2-1

cdr3_nt: TGTGCCAGCGGTAATTTTGCAGGGAATCAGCCCCAGCATTTT
cdr3_aa: CASGNFAGNQPQHF
v_call: TRBV12-3/TRBV12-4
d_call: NA
clone_size: medium-sized
j_call: TRBJ1-5

cdr3_nt: TGTGCCAGCAGCTTAGGCCTGTGGGGTACTGAAGCTTTCTTT
cdr3_aa: CASSLGLWGTEAFF
v_call: TRBV13
d_call: NA
clone_size: few
j_call: TRBJ1-1

cdr3_nt: TGTGCCAGCCGTGAGGCTGAGAACACCGGGGAGCTGTTTTTT
cdr3_aa: CASREAENTGELFF
v_call: TRBV28
d_call: NA
clone_size: few
j_call: TRBJ2-2

cdr3_nt: TGTGCCAGTAGTCCCTCGGGTTATAATCAGCCCCAGCATTTT
cdr3_aa: CASSPSGYNQPQHF
v_call: TRBV19
d_call: NA
clone_size: many
j_call: TRBJ1-5

cdr3_nt: TGCAGTGCTAGGAGGGGCGGGAGGAAAAATTATGGGGTCGAGCAGTACTTC
cdr3_aa: CSARRGGRKNYGVEQYF
v_call: TRBV20-1
d_call: TRBD2
clone_size: few
j_call: TRBJ2-7

cdr3_nt: TGTGCCAGCAGCGAAGGGTATATGGTTACGGGTGAGCAGTTCTTC
cdr3_aa: CASSEGYMVTGEQFF
v_call: TRBV7-2
d_call: NA
clone_size: many
j_call: TRBJ2-1

cdr3_nt: TGTGCCAGCAGCTTAAGGCCGGGAGAGGACTACGAGCAGTACTTC
cdr3_aa: CASSLRPGEDYEQYF
v_call: TRBV11-3
d_call: NA
clone_size: NA
j_call: TRBJ2-7

cdr3_nt: TGCAGCGTAGATTACGGACAGGGTCGGTACGAGCAGTACTTC
cdr3_aa: CSVDYGQGRYEQYF
v_call: TRBV29-1
d_call: TRBD1
clone_size: many
j_call: TRBJ2-7

cdr3_nt: TGTGCCAGCAGTTTAGCCAGTCCGCCAAACATTCAGTACTTC
cdr3_aa: CASSLASPPNIQYF
v_call: TRBV28
d_call: NA
clone_size: NA
j_call: TRBJ2-4

cdr3_nt: TGTGCCAGCAGTTTAATCGGGGGCGGCAGCACAGATACGCAGTATTTT
cdr3_aa: CASSLIGGGSTDTQYF
v_call: TRBV12-3/TRBV12-4
d_call: NA
clone_size: once
j_call: TRBJ2-3

cdr3_nt: TGTGCCAGCAGAAGTCACAGGGGCCAACTCAACGCTTTCTTT
cdr3_aa: CASRSHRGQLNAFF
v_call: TRBV12-3/TRBV12-4
d_call: TRBD1
clone_size: many
j_call: TRBJ1-1

cdr3_nt: TGTGCCAGCAGCCCAACTACCCTTGGCGGGAGTGCCTACGAGCAGTACTTC
cdr3_aa: CASSPTTLGGSAYEQYF
v_call: TRBV28
d_call: TRBD2
clone_size: NA
j_call: TRBJ2-7

cdr3_nt: TGTGCCTGGAGTGTCCCCGGGACCCACTTGCAGTTCTTC
cdr3_aa: CAWSVPGTHLQFF
v_call: TRBV30
d_call: NA
clone_size: many
j_call: TRBJ2-1

cdr3_nt: TGTGCCAGCAGACACGGGTCAGATACGCAGTATTTT
cdr3_aa: CASRHGSDTQYF
v_call: TRBV6-6
d_call: NA
clone_size: few
j_call: TRBJ2-3

cdr3_nt: TGTGCCAGCAGCCAAGGATATCTGTCCTCATCTGAGCAGTACTTC
cdr3_aa: CASSQGYLSSSEQYF
v_call: TRBV14
d_call: NA
clone_size: many
j_call: TRBJ2-7

cdr3_nt: TGTGCCAGCAGTCAGGGTAGCCGCACAGATACGCAGTATTTT
cdr3_aa: CASSQGSRTDTQYF
v_call: TRBV9
d_call: NA
clone_size: few
j_call: TRBJ2-3

cdr3_nt: TGTGCCAGCAGCAAAACACAAATACAGGACAGACCTAATTCACCCCTCCACTTT
cdr3_aa: CASSKTQIQDRPNSPLHF
v_call: TRBV21-1
d_call: NA
clone_size: many
j_call: TRBJ1-6

cdr3_nt: TGTGCCACCAGTGATTTGGGCGGGGAGCTGTTTTTT
cdr3_aa: CATSDLGGELFF
v_call: TRBV24-1
d_call: NA
clone_size: few
j_call: TRBJ2-2

cdr3_nt: TGTGCCAGCAGTTTTAGTGGCAAAGCCAACTATGGCTACACCTTC
cdr3_aa: CASSFSGKANYGYTF
v_call: TRBV12-3/TRBV12-4
d_call: NA
clone_size: many
j_call: TRBJ1-2

cdr3_nt: TGTGCCACCAGTGATCCCGGGACAGCCGAGCAGTACTTC
cdr3_aa: CATSDPGTAEQYF
v_call: TRBV24-1
d_call: TRBD1
clone_size: few
j_call: TRBJ2-7

cdr3_nt: TGTGCCAGCTCCCCGGGAGCCAACTATGGCTACACCTTC
cdr3_aa: CASSPGANYGYTF
v_call: TRBV18
d_call: NA
clone_size: few
j_call: TRBJ1-2

cdr3_nt: TGTGCCAGCAGAAAGGGTGCAACTAATGAAAAACTGTTTTTT
cdr3_aa: CASRKGATNEKLFF
v_call: TRBV6-6
d_call: NA
clone_size: many
j_call: TRBJ1-4

cdr3_nt: TGTGCCAGCAGCCTCGGGACTAGCGCCTCCTACGAGCAGTACTTC
cdr3_aa: CASSLGTSASYEQYF
v_call: TRBV4-2
d_call: TRBD2
clone_size: many
j_call: TRBJ2-7

cdr3_nt: TGTGCCAGCAGTTACCGCCGCCTGTCCGGGAGAGGTTCACCCCTCCACTTT
cdr3_aa: CASSYRRLSGRGSPLHF
v_call: TRBV6-2/TRBV6-3
d_call: NA
clone_size: few
j_call: TRBJ1-6

cdr3_nt: TGTGCCAGTACGACGAGGCAGGGAGTGAACGGGCAGTACTTC
cdr3_aa: CASTTRQGVNGQYF
v_call: TRBV21-1
d_call: NA
clone_size: few
j_call: TRBJ2-7

cdr3_nt: TGTGCCAGCTCACAGGGGCTGAGAACTGAAGCTTTCTTT
cdr3_aa: CASSQGLRTEAFF
v_call: TRBV18
d_call: NA
clone_size: NA
j_call: TRBJ1-1

cdr3_nt: TGTGCCAGCAGCCTAAGTTCTGTGACTGAAGCTTTCTTT
cdr3_aa: CASSLSSVTEAFF
v_call: TRBV7-9
d_call: NA
clone_size: many
j_call: TRBJ1-1

cdr3_nt: TGTGCCAGCAGCTTTAGACAGACCGATTCACCCCTCCACTTT
cdr3_aa: CASSFRQTDSPLHF
v_call: TRBV11-1
d_call: NA
clone_size: many
j_call: TRBJ1-6

cdr3_nt: TGTGCCAGCAGCCCGGGACTAGCGGGAGTAGGTGAGCAGTTCTTC
cdr3_aa: CASSPGLAGVGEQFF
v_call: TRBV11-2
d_call: TRBD2
clone_size: few
j_call: TRBJ2-1

cdr3_nt: TGTGCCAGCTCACCGGGGGAAGTACAAGAGACCCAGTACTTC
cdr3_aa: CASSPGEVQETQYF
v_call: TRBV18
d_call: NA
clone_size: NA
j_call: TRBJ2-5

cdr3_nt: TGTGCCAGCAGCTCGGGACTAGCGGGAGACGAGCAGTACTTC
cdr3_aa: CASSSGLAGDEQYF
v_call: TRBV7-3
d_call: TRBD2
clone_size: many
j_call: TRBJ2-7

cdr3_nt: TGTGCCAGCGCACAGGAGAGGAACTACGAGCAGTACTTC
cdr3_aa: CASAQERNYEQYF
v_call: TRBV18
d_call: NA
clone_size: many
j_call: TRBJ2-7

cdr3_nt: TGTGCCAGCAGCGTAGTTGTGGGTGGCGAGACCCAGTACTTC
cdr3_aa: CASSVVVGGETQYF
v_call: TRBV9
d_call: NA
clone_size: few
j_call: TRBJ2-5

cdr3_nt: TGTGCCAGCAGCCAAAGCGGGAGCAGAGAGACCCAGTACTTC
cdr3_aa: CASSQSGSRETQYF
v_call: TRBV7-9
d_call: TRBD2
clone_size: few
j_call: TRBJ2-5

cdr3_nt: TGTGCCAGCAGTCTCGACAGGGTTAACATTCAGTACTTC
cdr3_aa: CASSLDRVNIQYF
v_call: TRBV12-3/TRBV12-4
d_call: TRBD1
clone_size: few
j_call: TRBJ2-4

cdr3_nt: TGTGCCACCTGGGGGGACAGAACCTACGAGCAGTACTTC
cdr3_aa: CATWGDRTYEQYF
v_call: TRBV27
d_call: NA
clone_size: many
j_call: TRBJ2-7

cdr3_nt: TGTGCCAGCAGCTTAGCGGGCGGCGACCTTGATACGCAGTATTTT
cdr3_aa: CASSLAGGDLDTQYF
v_call: TRBV7-9
d_call: NA
clone_size: many
j_call: TRBJ2-3

cdr3_nt: TGTGCCAGCTCACCCCTGACGAGGAACACTGAAGCTTTCTTT
cdr3_aa: CASSPLTRNTEAFF
v_call: TRBV18
d_call: NA
clone_size: few
j_call: TRBJ1-1

cdr3_nt: TGCGCCAGCAGCCAAGAACCAGGGTCGAGGGGTGAGCAGTTCTTC
cdr3_aa: CASSQEPGSRGEQFF
v_call: TRBV4-3
d_call: NA
clone_size: many
j_call: TRBJ2-1

cdr3_nt: TGTGCCAGCAGGACTAGGGGCGAGCAGTACTTC
cdr3_aa: CASRTRGEQYF
v_call: TRBV7-2
d_call: NA
clone_size: NA
j_call: TRBJ2-7

cdr3_nt: TGTGCCAGCAGAAGCAGGGTGGATCAGCCCCAGCATTTT
cdr3_aa: CASRSRVDQPQHF
v_call: TRBV27
d_call: NA
clone_size: NA
j_call: TRBJ1-5

cdr3_nt: TGCAGTGCTGGCGGGACAGGGACTGGAAACACCATATATTTT
cdr3_aa: CSAGGTGTGNTIYF
v_call: TRBV20-1
d_call: TRBD1
clone_size: many
j_call: TRBJ1-3

cdr3_nt: TGCAGCGCTGCGCCCAGGGAGGCCTACGAGCAGTACTTC
cdr3_aa: CSAAPREAYEQYF
v_call: TRBV29-1
d_call: NA
clone_size: few
j_call: TRBJ2-7

cdr3_nt: TGTGCCAGCAGTTTACAAGCTGGGAGTCGAAACACCATATATTTT
cdr3_aa: CASSLQAGSRNTIYF
v_call: TRBV12-3/TRBV12-4
d_call: NA
clone_size: NA
j_call: TRBJ1-3

cdr3_nt: TGTGCCAGCAGCCCACCTGGCTCACCCCTCCACTTT
cdr3_aa: CASSPPGSPLHF
v_call: TRBV7-2
d_call: NA
clone_size: many
j_call: TRBJ1-6

cdr3_nt: TGTGCCAGCAGTGAGCAATATAGCAATCAGCCCCAGCATTTT
cdr3_aa: CASSEQYSNQPQHF
v_call: TRBV6-6
d_call: NA
clone_size: NA
j_call: TRBJ1-5

cdr3_nt: TGCAGCGTAATACTAGCTTTAGACATTCAGTACTTC
cdr3_aa: CSVILALDIQYF
v_call: TRBV29-1
d_call: NA
clone_size: many
j_call: TRBJ2-4

cdr3_nt: TGTGCCAGCAGTGAGCATCAGGGGATAAATTCACCCCTCCACTTT
cdr3_aa: CASSEHQGINSPLHF
v_call: TRBV2
d_call: NA
clone_size: many
j_call: TRBJ1-6

cdr3_nt: TGTGCCAGCAGTTACAGGCGCGGGAGTGAGCAGTTCTTC
cdr3_aa: CASSYRRGSEQFF
v_call: TRBV6-2/TRBV6-3
d_call: TRBD2
clone_size: few
j_call: TRBJ2-1

cdr3_nt: TGTGCCAGCAGTGGAACCGGGAGTCCTGAAGCTTTCTTT
cdr3_aa: CASSGTGSPEAFF
v_call: TRBV27
d_call: NA
clone_size: NA
j_call: TRBJ1-1

cdr3_nt: TGCAGTGCTACCAGAGGGTACGAGCAGTACTTC
cdr3_aa: CSATRGYEQYF
v_call: TRBV20-1
d_call: NA
clone_size: many
j_call: TRBJ2-7

cdr3_nt: TGTGCCAGCACTGCGGGGGAGGGCCACGGGGGACGCAAGCAGTACTTC
cdr3_aa: CASTAGEGHGGRKQYF
v_call: TRBV6-2/TRBV6-3
d_call: TRBD2
clone_size: NA
j_call: TRBJ2-7

cdr3_nt: TGTGCCAGCAGTGACCGGGGCTCAACCCTTCTTGAGCAGTTCTTC
cdr3_aa: CASSDRGSTLLEQFF
v_call: TRBV6-1
d_call: NA
clone_size: few
j_call: TRBJ2-1

cdr3_nt: TGTGCCAGCAGCAAAACATACACCGGGACAGGGTTCTTC
cdr3_aa: CASSKTYTGTGFF
v_call: TRBV21-1
d_call: NA
clone_size: NA
j_call: TRBJ2-4